Listed here are 21 T cell receptor beta chains from one sample, sequenced in a study of shared clonotypes between healthy human individuals (dated by TCRdb to 2020 to 2022). Receptor amplification or capture employed the immunoSEQ multiplex PCR assay. What TCRdb holds here is the immuneACCESS table cut down to in-frame rearrangements. Part of the clones is not present; checked against another copy, under half of the missing clones reflect an unresolved V gene, and the others are unexplained. The sample table lists about 2.5 million clones, 80% to 95% of them with a count of one. The top ten hold 0.3% to 0.45% of the sample. Specimen: naive CD4+ T cells from PBMCs. Explained via the paper, the cell subset or site label denotes: CD45RA+ positively selected. These receptors all stem from a young man in good health. Some clones in this sample may be carry-over from other donors' samples.

CDR3 region: CSAWSNEQFF. CDR3 sequence (DNA): TGCAGTGCTTGGAGCAATGAGCAGTTCTTC. The chain carries TRBV20-1 and TRBJ2-1, with D uncertain. CDR1 is DFQATT, CDR2 SNEGSKA, per germline (reference sequence). The CDR3 runs 10 residues. V lost 5 bases to trimming and J lost 6 bases, with 5 bases between them.

This sequence joins TRBV5-1 and TRBJ2-3; D is possibly TRBD1 or TRBD2 (5 bases each). The CDR3 totals 14 residues. CDR1 is SGHRS, CDR2 YFSETQ, per germline. V lost 0 bases and J lost 5, with 10 bases in between. The chain's CDR3 is CASSLDGTEDTQYF. The CDR3 DNA follows: TGCGCCAGCAGCTTGGACGGGACGGAAGATACGCAGTATTTT.

This chain connects TRBV19 to TRBJ1-2; 10 bases align to TRBD1. The CDR3 runs 15 residues. Per germline, CDR1 LNHDA and CDR2 SQIVND (reference sequence). V trimming: 3 bases; J trimming: 4 bases; junction bases outside the gene matches: 5. The CDR3, as DNA: TGTGCCAGTAGTATTTCGGGGACAGGGGTCTATGGCTACACCTTC. Its translation: CASSISGTGVYGYTF.

This chain connects TRBV4-1 to TRBJ2-5; 15 nucleotides match TRBD2. The germline gives CDR1 MGHRA, CDR2 YSYEKL. The trim removed 3 bases at V and 5 bases at J, leaving 4 bases unmatched. The CDR3 is 16 amino acids. For the CDR3, the DNA is TGCGCCAGCAGCCAGGGACTAGCGGGAGGAATGGAGACCCAGTACTTC. Its protein product is CASSQGLAGGMETQYF.

This clone was found once. Here the CDR3 reads CASSETGTKNTEAFF. The CDR3 DNA is TGTGCCAGCAGTGAAACGGGGACAAAAAACACTGAAGCTTTCTTT. This chain links TRBV2 with TRBJ1-1; D might be TRBD1 (6 bases). Germline V gives CDR1 SNHLY, CDR2 FYNNEI. This CDR3 spans 15 amino acids. Trimming left V 2 bases short and J 2 bases short, with 12 bases between.

The chain joins TRBV28 to TRBJ2-3, with 12 bases aligning to TRBD1. V lost 5 bases to trimming and J lost 3 bases; unmatched junction nucleotides: 6. The germline V gene has CDR1 MDHEN and CDR2 SYDVKM. The CDR3 covers 16 residues. The CDR3 protein is CASSVPGQGATDTQYF. In DNA form, the CDR3 reads TGTGCCAGCAGTGTCCCGGGACAGGGGGCAACAGATACGCAGTATTTT.

The chain recombines TRBV14 with TRBJ2-5, with D unresolved. Deletions cut 0 bases from V and 5 bases from J, with 13 bases between. This CDR3 spans 15 amino acids. Germline values: CDR1 SGHDN, CDR2 FVKESK. For the CDR3, the DNA is TGTGCCAGCAGCCAAGATACGGTGGCCCGGGAGACCCAGTACTTC. Translated: CASSQDTVARETQYF. Filled out from reference TRBV14 and TRBJ2-5, the complete variable domain reads EAGVTQFPSHSVIEKGQTVTLRCDPISGHDNLYWYRRVMGKEIKFLLHFVKESKQDESGMPNNRFLAERTGGTYSTLKVQPAELEDSGVYFCASSQDTVARETQYFGPGTRLLVL.

This clone has only a few counts. The same CDR3 can be traced to other DNA sequences in this sample. The J gene is TRBJ1-1, the V gene TRBV6-5, with TRBD1 as a possible D gene (6 bases). Germline CDR1 reads MNHEY; CDR2 reads SVGAGI. The CDR3 has 13 residues. The V end was cut by 6 bases, the J end by 3 bases, with 11 bases between. The DNA of the CDR3 is TGTGCCAGCAGCCCAAGGGGGGACACTGAAGCTTTCTTT. Translation gives CASSPRGDTEAFF.

The chain recombines TRBV15 with TRBJ2-7; D remains unclear. This CDR3 region has 13 residues. V was clipped by 2 bases and J by 4 bases, with 9 bases between them. Germline CDR1 is LNHNV and CDR2 is YYDKDF (reference sequence). The CDR3 reads CATSRSEVYEQYF. In DNA, the CDR3 is TGTGCCACCAGCAGAAGCGAGGTGTACGAGCAGTACTTC.

The chain carries TRBV18 and TRBJ2-3; 15 bases line up with TRBD2. The ends lost 5 bases at V and 2 bases at J; junction bases unmatched: 5. The CDR3 runs to 17 residues. CDR1 and CDR2 from the germline V gene are KGHSH and LQKENI. DNA of the CDR3: TGTGCCAGCTCATGGGGGACTAGCGGGAGGCTCACAGATACGCAGTATTTT. Translating it yields CASSWGTSGRLTDTQYF.

In its sample, this clone was seen once. This chain links TRBV7-9 with TRBJ2-7; 7 bases fit TRBD1. The CDR3 spans 16 residues. Germline CDR1 SEHNR, CDR2 FQNEAQ (reference sequence). V was pared by 6 bases and J by 4 bases, with 15 bases of the junction left unmatched. The CDR3 loop is CASSRSRDSIQYEQYF. CDR3 DNA sequence: TGTGCCAGCAGTCGCTCCCGGGACAGTATACAATACGAGCAGTACTTC.

The chain links TRBV19 to TRBJ2-1, with 9 bases lining up with TRBD2. There are 18 residues in the CDR3. J gave up 6 bases and V 5 bases, and 17 bases lay outside the gene matches. The germline CDR1 and CDR2 sequences are LNHDA and SQIVND (reference sequence). The CDR3 region has the DNA TGTGCCAGTAGTCCGAGGCCCCGGGGGACTAGCAGATCCAATGAGCAGTTCTTC. Protein: CASSPRPRGTSRSNEQFF.

The chain is built from TRBV27 and TRBJ2-7, with D tentatively TRBD2 (5 bases). The V and J ends lost 2 bases and 2 bases respectively, with 13 bases between them. Germline V gene lookup returns CDR1 MNHEY and CDR2 SMNVEV (reference sequence). The CDR3 has 15 amino acids. The CDR3 DNA reads TGTGCCAGCAGTTTACTTCCGGGGATCCCCTACGAGCAGTACTTC. This gives the protein CASSLLPGIPYEQYF.

The rearrangement joins TRBV6-4 to TRBJ2-7; 9 bases agree with TRBD2. The CDR3 runs 15 residues. Losses at the gene ends were 6 bases for V and 0 bases for J; bases not matched to a gene: 6. Per germline, CDR1 MRHNA and CDR2 SNTAGT. DNA of the CDR3: TGTGCCAGCAGCGAGGTAGCGGGAGCCTCCTACGAGCAGTACTTC. Translated, it gives CASSEVAGASYEQYF.

This rearrangement joins TRBV4-1 to TRBJ2-3; no firm D call. Germline CDR1 and CDR2: MGHRA and YSYEKL. The CDR3 contains 13 residues. Between the trimmed V and J ends, which lost 1 base and 8 bases, there was a span of 10 bases. CDR3 DNA: TGCGCCAGCAGCCAAGCGTCGGACCTTACGCAGTATTTT. As protein: CASSQASDLTQYF.

This chain links TRBV11-3 with TRBJ1-1; D is ambiguous. The germline V gene encodes CDR1 SGHNT and CDR2 YENEEA. The CDR3 loop spans 13 amino acids. The germline V and J ends were trimmed by 1 base and 11 bases, with 14 bases remaining between them. In DNA, the CDR3 is TGTGCCAGCAGCTTAGGTGTCGGCCTGGAGGCTTTCTTT. It specifies CASSLGVGLEAFF.

This sequence joins TRBV7-3 and TRBJ2-7; 7 bases line up with TRBD1. The CDR3 totals 15 residues. After removal of 2 bases from V and 3 bases from J, the junction contained 7 bases not matched to a gene. CDR1 is SGHTA, CDR2 FQGTGA, per germline. Here the CDR3 reads CASSLGGAGGYEQYF. In nucleotides, the CDR3 is TGTGCCAGCAGCTTAGGCGGCGCAGGGGGCTACGAGCAGTACTTC.

V is TRBV28 and J is TRBJ2-1, with 12 bases fitting TRBD2. The germline gives CDR1 MDHEN, CDR2 SYDVKM. The CDR3 runs to 19 residues. V lost 5 bases to trimming and J lost 7 bases; unmatched junction nucleotides: 18. In DNA form, the CDR3 reads TGTGCCAGCAGTCCCCTGACTAGCGGGAGTTCCACAAGAGTGAATGAGCAGTTCTTC. Amino acid sequence: CASSPLTSGSSTRVNEQFF.

The chain uses TRBV5-4 and TRBJ2-2; maybe TRBD1 (6 bases). V was pared by 2 bases and J by 1 base, with 21 bases between. CDR3 length: 19 residues. Germline values: CDR1 SGHNT, CDR2 YYREEE (reference sequence). Written as DNA, the CDR3 is TGTGCCAGCAGCTTCGTAGTTCCCCTGGGACATGAGAACACCGGGGAGCTGTTTTTT. Translation: CASSFVVPLGHENTGELFF.

In the case of this clone: The same CDR3 is also encoded by other DNA sequences in this sample. The V and J genes are TRBV2 and TRBJ1-2; no clear D. The CDR3 spans 13 residues. Trimming shortened V by 1 base and J by 4 bases, and 7 bases separated the two germline ends. The germline gives CDR1 SNHLY, CDR2 FYNNEI. The CDR3 region is CASSEGAGYGYTF. CDR3 coding DNA: TGTGCCAGCAGTGAAGGGGCCGGCTATGGCTACACCTTC.

This chain links TRBV4-1 with TRBJ2-7, with 11 bases lining up with TRBD1. Trimming cost V 1 base and J 4 bases; bases outside gene matches: 3. Germline values: CDR1 MGHRA, CDR2 YSYEKL. The CDR3 loop spans 15 amino acids. CDR3 DNA sequence: TGCGCCAGCAGCCAAGTTGGGACAGGGGGGTACGAGCAGTACTTC. It codes for CASSQVGTGGYEQYF.